This entry describes one T cell receptor beta chain. Its antigen is undetermined. The sample comes from a study of shared clonotypes between healthy human individuals. Findings and limits, study-wide: An anticipated effect of sequencing depth on clonotype sharing among donors was recognized.

The CDR3 length is 18 residues. The ends were cut back, 6 bases at V and 0 bases at J, with 18 bases in the middle. Germline assignment: CDR1 MNHEY and CDR2 SMNVEV (reference sequence). Sequencing was at deep level. Some clones are missing from TCRdb's copy, which holds only in-frame ones; the method was immunoSEQ multiplex PCR. This sample yields about 980,000 clones, of which approximately 80% are seen a single time; approximately 1.5% belongs to the top ten. The chain combines TRBV27 with TRBJ2-6; D gene uncertain. Sequencing used memory CD4+ T cells sorted from blood. Subset noted: CD45RA-negative fraction. The clonotype comes from a man younger than 35 in good health. The CDR3 coding sequence is TGTGCCAGCAGCCGGGCGGCCCTCTCTAACTCTGGGGCCAACGTCCTGACTTTC. Translation gives CASSRAALSNSGANVLTF.